The present entry profiles one T cell receptor (beta chain) with its context. Its antigen is unidentified. The record originates from a study of blood T cells in healthy people across ages. Broader study findings: Researchers report that TCR beta diversity correlated strongly with naive T cell percentage.

The CDR3 has 15 residues. The J segment lost 11 bases and the V segment lost 3 bases, leaving 15 bases of the junction unmatched. Germline loops: CDR1 SGHRS, CDR2 YFSETQ. Primers used in a second PCR of about 7 to 12 cycles were a sample-barcoded 5' primer and a J-beta primer mix. One entry per CDR3 protein, called by TCRdb with MiXCR from the 5' RACE reads. The data show around 1,000,000 distinct CDR3 sequences, with more than 30% seen just once and about 12% held by the top ten. The sample providers were healthy Caucasian people from Russia, aged roughly 6 to 95. Per sample, at least 6 micrograms of total RNA were extracted.

Sequences were obtained from blood. This TCR was sampled from a young man in good health. This chain connects TRBV5-1 to TRBJ2-5; 8 positions match TRBD2. Here the CDR3 DNA reads TGCGCCAGCAGCTCCGGGGGGGCCTTTTACAATGAGCAGTACTTC. Its protein product is CASSSGGAFYNEQYF.